The clone carrying this TCR beta chain was seen once. The antigen remains unidentified. This specimen comes from a study of cytomegalovirus exposure and HLA in healthy donors. Study-wide results and caveats: Researchers reported that three CMV-associated chains were confirmed in vitro as CMV antigen-specific. Follow-up analysis seemed to connect common viral pathogens with several of the most significant clusters identified.

Germline V gene lookup returns CDR1 SGHRS and CDR2 YFSETQ. This CDR3 spans 15 amino acids. Trimming removed 4 bases from V and 4 bases from J; junction bases left unmatched: 11. Researchers ran the PCR with 60 Vbeta and 13 Jbeta primers. Data came from immunoSEQ multiplex PCR; TCRdb stores just in-frame clones and leaves some out. Here the sample spans roughly 180,000 clones, about 84% being singletons. The TCR sequence derives from a man aged 18 to 29 in good health and CMV-seronegative. Sequencing used PBMCs. The chain carries TRBV5-1 and TRBJ2-7; 7 nucleotides align to TRBD1. The CDR3 sequence is CASSTRQGLGYEQYF. The CDR3 region has the DNA TGCGCCAGCAGCACAAGACAGGGTTTAGGGTACGAGCAGTACTTC.